This T cell receptor (beta chain) was recorded in a study of blood T cell repertoires in COVID-19. Authors' data handling: Estimation of nucleated cell counts was performed using reference gene primer amplification. Sequencing was performed with immunoSEQ multiplex PCR; in TCRdb, only in-frame clones are kept and a portion is missing. The V and J calls and the clone size are those of that table, but D and trimming were determined from the DNA. The sample yields around 200,000 clones, around 89% seen once. Germline CDR1 reads MDHEN; CDR2 reads SYDVKM. The CDR3 is 12 amino acids. V was pared by 8 bases and J by 2 bases, with 9 bases between.

The sequencing sample was made of peripheral blood. The clonotype was recovered from a man aged 45-65 years with acute or convalescent COVID-19. V usage is TRBV28 and J usage is TRBJ2-5; D not resolved. CDR3 protein: CASYGVQETQYF. In DNA, the CDR3 is TGTGCCAGCTACGGTGTTCAAGAGACCCAGTACTTC.